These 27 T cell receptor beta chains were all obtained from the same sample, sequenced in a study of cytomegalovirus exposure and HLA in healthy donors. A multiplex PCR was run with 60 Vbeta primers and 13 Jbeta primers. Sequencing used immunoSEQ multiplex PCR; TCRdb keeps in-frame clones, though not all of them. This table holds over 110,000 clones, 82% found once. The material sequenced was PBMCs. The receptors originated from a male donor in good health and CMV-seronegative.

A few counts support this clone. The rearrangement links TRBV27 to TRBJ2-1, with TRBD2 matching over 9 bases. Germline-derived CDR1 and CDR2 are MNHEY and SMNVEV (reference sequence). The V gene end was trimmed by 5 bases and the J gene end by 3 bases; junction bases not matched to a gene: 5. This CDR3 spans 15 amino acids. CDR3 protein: CASSPLAGRYNEQFF. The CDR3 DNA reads TGTGCCAGCAGTCCCCTAGCGGGGCGCTACAATGAGCAGTTCTTC.

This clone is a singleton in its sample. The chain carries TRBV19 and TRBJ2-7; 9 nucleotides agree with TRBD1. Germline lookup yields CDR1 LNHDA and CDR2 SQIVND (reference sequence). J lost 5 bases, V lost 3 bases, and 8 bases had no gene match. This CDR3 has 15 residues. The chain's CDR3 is CASSIPGQGKDEQYF. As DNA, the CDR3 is TGTGCCAGTAGTATTCCCGGACAGGGGAAGGACGAGCAGTACTTC.

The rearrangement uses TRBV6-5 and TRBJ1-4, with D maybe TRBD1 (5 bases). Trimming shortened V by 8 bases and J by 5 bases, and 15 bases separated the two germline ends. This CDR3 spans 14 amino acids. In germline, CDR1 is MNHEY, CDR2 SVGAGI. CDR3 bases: TGTGCCAGCTCCATTCGGGGGGGAAATGAAAAACTGTTTTTT. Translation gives CASSIRGGNEKLFF.

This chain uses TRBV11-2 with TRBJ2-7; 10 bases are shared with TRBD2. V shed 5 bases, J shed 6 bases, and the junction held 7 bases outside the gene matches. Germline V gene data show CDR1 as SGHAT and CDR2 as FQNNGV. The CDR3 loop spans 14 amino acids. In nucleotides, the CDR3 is TGTGCCAGCAGCCCCAGCGGGAGGGCCATCGAGCAGTACTTC. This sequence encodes CASSPSGRAIEQYF.

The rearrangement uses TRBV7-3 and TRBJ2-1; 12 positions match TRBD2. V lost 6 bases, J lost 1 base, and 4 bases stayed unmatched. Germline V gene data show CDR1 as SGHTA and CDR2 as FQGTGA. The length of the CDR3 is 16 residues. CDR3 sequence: CASSTGLAGSYNEQFF. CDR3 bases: TGTGCCAGCAGTACTGGACTAGCGGGGTCCTACAATGAGCAGTTCTTC. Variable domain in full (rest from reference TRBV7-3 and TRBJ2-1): GAGVSQTPSNKVTEKGKYVELRCDPISGHTALYWYRQSLGQGPEFLIYFQGTGAADDSGLPNDRFFAVRPEGSVSTLKIQRTERGDSAVYLCASSTGLAGSYNEQFFGPGTRLTVL.

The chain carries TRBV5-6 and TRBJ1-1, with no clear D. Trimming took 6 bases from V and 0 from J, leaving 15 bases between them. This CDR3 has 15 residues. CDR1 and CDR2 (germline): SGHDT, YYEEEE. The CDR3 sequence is CASNWAGSMNTEAFF. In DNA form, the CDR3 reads TGTGCCAGCAACTGGGCGGGGAGCATGAACACTGAAGCTTTCTTT.

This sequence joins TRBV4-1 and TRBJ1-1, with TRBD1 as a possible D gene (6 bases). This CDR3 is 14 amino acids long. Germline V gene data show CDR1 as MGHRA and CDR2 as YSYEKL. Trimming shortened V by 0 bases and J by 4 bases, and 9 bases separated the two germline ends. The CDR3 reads CASSQEQGPTEAFF. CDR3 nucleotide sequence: TGCGCCAGCAGCCAAGAACAGGGCCCCACTGAAGCTTTCTTT.

The CDR3 protein is CSVEISDTYEQYF. The CDR3 DNA sequence: TGCAGCGTTGAAATTAGTGATACCTACGAGCAGTACTTC. V is TRBV29-1 and J is TRBJ2-7, with D hard to call. Trimming cost V 2 bases and J 2 bases, with 10 bases left between them. This CDR3 region has 13 residues. Germline assignment: CDR1 SQVTM and CDR2 ANQGSEA.

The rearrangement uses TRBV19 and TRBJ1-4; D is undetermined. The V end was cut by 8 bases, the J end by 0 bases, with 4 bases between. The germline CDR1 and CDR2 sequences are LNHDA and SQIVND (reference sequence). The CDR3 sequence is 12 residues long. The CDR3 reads CASCATNEKLFF. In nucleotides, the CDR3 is TGTGCCAGTTGCGCAACTAATGAAAAACTGTTTTTT.

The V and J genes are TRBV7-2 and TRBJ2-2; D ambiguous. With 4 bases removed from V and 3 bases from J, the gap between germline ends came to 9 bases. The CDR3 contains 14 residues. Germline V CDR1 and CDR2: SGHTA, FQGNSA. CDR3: CASSSSEDTGELFF. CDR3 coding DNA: TGTGCCAGCAGCTCGAGCGAGGACACCGGGGAGCTGTTTTTT.

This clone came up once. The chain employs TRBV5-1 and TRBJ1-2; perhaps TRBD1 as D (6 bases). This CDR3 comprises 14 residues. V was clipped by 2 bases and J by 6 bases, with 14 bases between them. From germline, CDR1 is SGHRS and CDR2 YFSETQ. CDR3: CASSFQGSRDGYTF. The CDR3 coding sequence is TGCGCCAGCAGCTTCCAGGGGAGTCGCGATGGCTACACCTTC. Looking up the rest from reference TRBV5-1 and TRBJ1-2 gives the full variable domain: KAGVTQTPRYLIKTRGQQVTLSCSPISGHRSVSWYQQTPGQGLQFLFEYFSETQRNKGNFPGRFSGRQFSNSRSEMNVSTLELGDSALYLCASSFQGSRDGYTFGSGTRLTVV.

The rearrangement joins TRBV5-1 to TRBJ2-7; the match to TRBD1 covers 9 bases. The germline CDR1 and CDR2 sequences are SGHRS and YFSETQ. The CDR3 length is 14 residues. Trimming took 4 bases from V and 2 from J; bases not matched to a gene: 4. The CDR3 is CASSLRTGAYEQYF. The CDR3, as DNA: TGCGCCAGCAGCCTTCGGACAGGGGCCTACGAGCAGTACTTC.

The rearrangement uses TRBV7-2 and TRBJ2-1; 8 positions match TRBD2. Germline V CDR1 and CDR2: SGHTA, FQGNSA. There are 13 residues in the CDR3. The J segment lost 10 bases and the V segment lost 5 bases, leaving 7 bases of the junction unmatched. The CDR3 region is CASSENSSGEQFF. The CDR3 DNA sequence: TGTGCCAGCAGCGAGAACTCTAGCGGGGAGCAGTTCTTC.

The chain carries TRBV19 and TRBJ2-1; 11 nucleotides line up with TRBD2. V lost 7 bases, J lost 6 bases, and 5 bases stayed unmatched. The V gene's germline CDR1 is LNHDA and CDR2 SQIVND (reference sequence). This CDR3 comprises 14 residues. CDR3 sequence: CASNVAGGINEQFF. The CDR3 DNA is TGTGCCAGTAACGTAGCGGGAGGGATCAATGAGCAGTTCTTC.

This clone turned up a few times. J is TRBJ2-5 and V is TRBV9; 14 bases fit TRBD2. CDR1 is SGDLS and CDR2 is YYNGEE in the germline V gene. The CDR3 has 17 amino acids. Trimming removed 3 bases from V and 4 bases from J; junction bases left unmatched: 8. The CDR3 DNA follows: TGTGCCAGCAGCGGAGGGGGGACTAGCGGGAGAGGAGAGACCCAGTACTTC. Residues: CASSGGGTSGRGETQYF.

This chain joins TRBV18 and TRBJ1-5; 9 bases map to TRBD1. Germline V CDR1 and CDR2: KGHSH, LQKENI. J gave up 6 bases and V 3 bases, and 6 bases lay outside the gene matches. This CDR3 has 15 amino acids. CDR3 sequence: CASSPQQGAGQPQHF. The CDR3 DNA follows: TGTGCCAGCTCACCTCAACAGGGGGCAGGTCAGCCCCAGCATTTT.

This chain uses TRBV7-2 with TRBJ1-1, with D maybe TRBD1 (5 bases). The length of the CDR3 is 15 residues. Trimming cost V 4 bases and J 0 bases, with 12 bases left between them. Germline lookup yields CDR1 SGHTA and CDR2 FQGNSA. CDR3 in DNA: TGTGCCAGCAGCTCAGGGTTGATTATGAACACTGAAGCTTTCTTT. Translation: CASSSGLIMNTEAFF.

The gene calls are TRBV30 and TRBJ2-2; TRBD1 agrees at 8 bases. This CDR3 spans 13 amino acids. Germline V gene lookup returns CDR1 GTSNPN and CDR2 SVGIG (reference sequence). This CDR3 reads CAYDGQGGGELFF. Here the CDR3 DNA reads TGTGCGTACGACGGACAGGGCGGCGGGGAGCTGTTTTTT. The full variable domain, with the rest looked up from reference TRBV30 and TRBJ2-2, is SQTIHQWPATLVQPVGSPLSLECTVEGTSNPNLYWYRQAAGRGLQLLFYSVGIGQISSEVPQNLSASRPQDRQFILSSKKLLLSDSGFYLCAYDGQGGGELFFGEGSRLTVL.

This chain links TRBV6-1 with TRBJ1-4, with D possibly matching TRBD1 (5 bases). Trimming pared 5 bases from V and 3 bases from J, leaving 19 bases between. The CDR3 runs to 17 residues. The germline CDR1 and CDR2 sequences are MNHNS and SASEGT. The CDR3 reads CASSQGTVWGANEKLFF. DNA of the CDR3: TGTGCCAGCAGTCAAGGGACTGTTTGGGGGGCTAATGAAAAACTGTTTTTT.

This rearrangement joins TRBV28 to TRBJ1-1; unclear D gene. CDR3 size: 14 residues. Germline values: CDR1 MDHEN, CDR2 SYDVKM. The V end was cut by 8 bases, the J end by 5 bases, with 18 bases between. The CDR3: CASLTSPFGTEAFF. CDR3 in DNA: TGTGCCAGCCTTACTTCGCCCTTCGGGACTGAAGCTTTCTTT.

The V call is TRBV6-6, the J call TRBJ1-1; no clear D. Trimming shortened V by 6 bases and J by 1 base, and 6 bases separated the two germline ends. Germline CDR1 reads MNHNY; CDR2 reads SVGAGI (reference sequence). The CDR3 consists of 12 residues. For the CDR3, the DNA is TGTGCCAGCAGCCCCTCGAACACTGAAGCTTTCTTT. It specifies CASSPSNTEAFF.

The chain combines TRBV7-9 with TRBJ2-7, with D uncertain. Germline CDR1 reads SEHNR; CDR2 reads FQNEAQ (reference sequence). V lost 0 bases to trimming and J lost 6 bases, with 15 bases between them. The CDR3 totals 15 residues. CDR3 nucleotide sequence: TGTGCCAGCAGCTTAGCCACAGCATATAAGGTCGAGCAGTACTTC. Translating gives CASSLATAYKVEQYF. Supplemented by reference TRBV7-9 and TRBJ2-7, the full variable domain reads DTGVSQNPRHKITKRGQNVTFRCDPISEHNRLYWYRQTLGQGPEFLTYFQNEAQLEKSRLLSDRFSAERPKGSFSTLEIQRTEQGDSAMYLCASSLATAYKVEQYFGPGTRLTVT.

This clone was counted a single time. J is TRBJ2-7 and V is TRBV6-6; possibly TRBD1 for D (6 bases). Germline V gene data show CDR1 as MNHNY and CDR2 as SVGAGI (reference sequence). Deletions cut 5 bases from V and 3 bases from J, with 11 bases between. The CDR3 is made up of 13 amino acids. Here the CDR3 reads CASSPTGFYEQYF. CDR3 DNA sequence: TGTGCCAGCAGTCCTACAGGGTTCTACGAGCAGTACTTC.

The CDR3 DNA reads as TGTGCCAGCGCCCCGCACCCGGGACAGAAAAGCACAGATACGCAGTATTTT. Translating it yields CASAPHPGQKSTDTQYF. This rearrangement joins TRBV27 to TRBJ2-3, with 7 bases matching TRBD1. The germline gives CDR1 MNHEY, CDR2 SMNVEV (reference sequence). The V gene end was trimmed by 8 bases and the J gene end by 0 bases; junction bases not matched to a gene: 14. CDR3 length equals 17 residues.

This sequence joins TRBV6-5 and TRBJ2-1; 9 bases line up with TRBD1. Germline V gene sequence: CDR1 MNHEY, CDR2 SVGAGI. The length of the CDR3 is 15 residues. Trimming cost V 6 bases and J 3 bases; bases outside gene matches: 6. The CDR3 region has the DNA TGTGCCAGCAGCCGGACAGGGGAGGACTACAATGAGCAGTTCTTC. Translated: CASSRTGEDYNEQFF.

The CDR3 region is CASSMASTGLGTEAFF. The DNA of the CDR3 is TGTGCCAGCAGTATGGCCTCGACAGGGCTAGGCACTGAAGCTTTCTTT. The chain carries TRBV27 and TRBJ1-1; 7 bases map to TRBD1. CDR1 and CDR2 from the germline V gene are MNHEY and SMNVEV (reference sequence). V lost 5 bases, J lost 4 bases, and 13 bases stayed unmatched. The CDR3 covers 16 residues.

CDR3 bases: TGCGCCAGCAGCCAAAGGCCAGGGCAATTGAATCAGCCCCAGCATTTT. Translating gives CASSQRPGQLNQPQHF. The rearrangement links TRBV4-1 to TRBJ1-5; maybe TRBD1 (5 bases). The CDR3 runs 16 residues. Germline CDR1 reads MGHRA; CDR2 reads YSYEKL. The V and J ends lost 2 bases and 4 bases respectively, with 15 bases between them.